The clone carrying this TCR beta chain was picked up a small number of times. As yet, its antigen is unknown. Other DNA sequences within the sample encode an identical CDR3. The record originates from a study of cytomegalovirus exposure and HLA in healthy donors. The validation cohort, a group of around 130 subjects, included the donors and was separate from the roughly 670-subject first cohort. Here immunoSEQ multiplex PCR was the method, and the copy in TCRdb shows in-frame clones only, minus some. The sample has about 120,000 clones; around 90% are singletons. Study-level points and caveats: Reported results showed that the classifier diagnosed cytomegalovirus status with high specificity and sensitivity.

V was clipped by 5 bases and J by 2 bases, with 14 bases between them. The V gene's germline CDR1 is SEHNR and CDR2 FQNEAQ (reference sequence). The CDR3 has 15 amino acids. This receptor was taken from a woman aged 18-29 years in good health and CMV-seronegative. Sequenced: PBMCs. The chain has TRBV7-9 and TRBJ2-3; TRBD2 is a possible D gene (6 bases). The CDR3 coding sequence is TGTGCCAGCAGCCCACCGGGACTTTCCACAGATACGCAGTATTTT. Translated, it gives CASSPPGLSTDTQYF.